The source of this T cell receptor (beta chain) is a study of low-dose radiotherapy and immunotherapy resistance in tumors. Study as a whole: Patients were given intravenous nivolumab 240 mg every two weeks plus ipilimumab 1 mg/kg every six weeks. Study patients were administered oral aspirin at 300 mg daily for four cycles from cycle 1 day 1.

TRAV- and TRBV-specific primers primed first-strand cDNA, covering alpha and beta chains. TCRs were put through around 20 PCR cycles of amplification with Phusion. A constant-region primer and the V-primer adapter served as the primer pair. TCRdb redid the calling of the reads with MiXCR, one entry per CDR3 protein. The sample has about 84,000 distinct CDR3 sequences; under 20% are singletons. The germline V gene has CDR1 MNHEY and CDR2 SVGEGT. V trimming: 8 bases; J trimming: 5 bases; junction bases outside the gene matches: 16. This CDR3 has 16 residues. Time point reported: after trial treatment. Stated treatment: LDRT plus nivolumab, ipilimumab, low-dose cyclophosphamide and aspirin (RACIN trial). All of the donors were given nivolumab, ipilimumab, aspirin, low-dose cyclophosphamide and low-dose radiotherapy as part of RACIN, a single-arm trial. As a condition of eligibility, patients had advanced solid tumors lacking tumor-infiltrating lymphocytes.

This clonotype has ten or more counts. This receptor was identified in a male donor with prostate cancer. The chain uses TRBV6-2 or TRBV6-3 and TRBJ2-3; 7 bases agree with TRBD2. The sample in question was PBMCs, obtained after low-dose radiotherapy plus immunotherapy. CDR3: CASYLKPGLLEDTQYF. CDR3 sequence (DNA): TGTGCCAGCTACCTTAAACCGGGACTACTGGAAGATACGCAGTATTTT.